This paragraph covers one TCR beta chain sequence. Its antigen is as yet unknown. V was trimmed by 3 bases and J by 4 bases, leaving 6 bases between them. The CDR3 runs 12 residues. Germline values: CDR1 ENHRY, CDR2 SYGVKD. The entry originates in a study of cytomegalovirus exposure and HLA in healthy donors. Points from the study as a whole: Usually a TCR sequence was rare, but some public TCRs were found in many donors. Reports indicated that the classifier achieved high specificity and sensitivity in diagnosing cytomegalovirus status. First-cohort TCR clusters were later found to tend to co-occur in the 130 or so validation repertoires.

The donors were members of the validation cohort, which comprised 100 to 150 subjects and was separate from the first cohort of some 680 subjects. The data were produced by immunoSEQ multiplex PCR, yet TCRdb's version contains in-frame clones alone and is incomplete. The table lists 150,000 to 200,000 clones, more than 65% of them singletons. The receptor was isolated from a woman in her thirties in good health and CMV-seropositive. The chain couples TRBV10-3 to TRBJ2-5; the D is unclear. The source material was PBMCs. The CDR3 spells CAISDPRETQYF. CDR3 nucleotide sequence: TGTGCCATCAGTGACCCTAGAGAGACCCAGTACTTC.